The clone carrying this T cell receptor beta chain was observed a single time. Libraries were prepared by immunoSEQ multiplex PCR; TCRdb keeps only in-frame clonotypes and omits some of them. Here the sample spans about 94,000 clones, roughly 85% being singletons. These data come from a study of T cell responses to AZD1222 COVID-19 vaccine. The clonotype comes from an adult who received the AZD1222 COVID-19 vaccine. The starting material was peripheral blood, obtained 28 days after the second AZD1222 dose.

The CDR3 nucleotides read TGTGCCATCAACTTAGGACAGGGGAGCACCGGGGAGCTGTTTTTT. It yields the protein CAINLGQGSTGELFF. The chain is built from TRBV10-3 and TRBJ2-2, with TRBD1 matching 9 bases. The CDR3 is 15 residues long. Trimming at V came to 7 bases and at J to 4 bases, leaving 7 bases not matched to a gene. Looked up from germline, CDR1 is ENHRY and CDR2 is SYGVKD.